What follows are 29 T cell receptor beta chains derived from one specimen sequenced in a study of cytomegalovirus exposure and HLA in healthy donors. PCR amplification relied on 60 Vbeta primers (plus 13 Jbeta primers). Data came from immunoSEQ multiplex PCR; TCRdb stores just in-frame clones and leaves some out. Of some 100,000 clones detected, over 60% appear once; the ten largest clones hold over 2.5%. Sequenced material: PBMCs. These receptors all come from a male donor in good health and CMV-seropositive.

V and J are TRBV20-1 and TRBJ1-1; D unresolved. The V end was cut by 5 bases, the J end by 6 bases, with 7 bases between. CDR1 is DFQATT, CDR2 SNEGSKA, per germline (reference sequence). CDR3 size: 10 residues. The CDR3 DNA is TGCAGTGCTGCACGGGCTGAAGCTTTCTTT. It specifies CSAARAEAFF.

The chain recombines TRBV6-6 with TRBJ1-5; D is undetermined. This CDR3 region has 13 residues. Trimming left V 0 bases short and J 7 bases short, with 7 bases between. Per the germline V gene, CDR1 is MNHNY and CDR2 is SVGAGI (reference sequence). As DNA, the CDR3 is TGTGCCAGCAGTTACTCGAGAGAACAGCCCCAGCATTTT. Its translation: CASSYSREQPQHF.

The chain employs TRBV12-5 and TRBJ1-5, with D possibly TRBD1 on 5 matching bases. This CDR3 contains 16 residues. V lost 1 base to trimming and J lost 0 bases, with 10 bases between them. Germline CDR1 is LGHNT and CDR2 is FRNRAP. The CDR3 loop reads CASGLGSGGSNQPQHF. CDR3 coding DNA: TGTGCTAGTGGTTTGGGGTCCGGGGGTAGCAATCAGCCCCAGCATTTT.

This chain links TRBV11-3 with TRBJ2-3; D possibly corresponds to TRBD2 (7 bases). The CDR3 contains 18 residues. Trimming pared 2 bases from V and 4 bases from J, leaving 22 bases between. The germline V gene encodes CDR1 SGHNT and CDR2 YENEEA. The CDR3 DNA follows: TGTGCCAGCAGCTTACCCCCCCTAGGGCGGGGGCGGCCAGATACGCAGTATTTT. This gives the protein CASSLPPLGRGRPDTQYF.

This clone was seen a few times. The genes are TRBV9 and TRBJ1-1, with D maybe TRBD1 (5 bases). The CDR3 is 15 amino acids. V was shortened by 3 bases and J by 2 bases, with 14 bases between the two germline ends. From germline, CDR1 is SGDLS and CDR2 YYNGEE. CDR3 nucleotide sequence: TGTGCCAGCAGCGCCCCCACCGACAGAAACACTGAAGCTTTCTTT. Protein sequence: CASSAPTDRNTEAFF.

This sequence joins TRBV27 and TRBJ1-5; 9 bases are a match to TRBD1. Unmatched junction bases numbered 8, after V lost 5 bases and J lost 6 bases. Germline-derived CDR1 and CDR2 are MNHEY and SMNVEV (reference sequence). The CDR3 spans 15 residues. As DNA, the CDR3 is TGTGCCAGCAGTCAGGGACAGGGTCCTGGTCAGCCCCAGCATTTT. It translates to CASSQGQGPGQPQHF.

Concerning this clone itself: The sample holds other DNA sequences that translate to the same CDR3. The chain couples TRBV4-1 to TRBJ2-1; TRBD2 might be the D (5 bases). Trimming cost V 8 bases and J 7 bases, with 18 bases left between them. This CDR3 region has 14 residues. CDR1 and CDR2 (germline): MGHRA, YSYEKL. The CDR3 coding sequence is TGCGCCAGCGGACTCGGATTATTAGAGAATGAGCAGTTCTTC. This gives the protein CASGLGLLENEQFF.

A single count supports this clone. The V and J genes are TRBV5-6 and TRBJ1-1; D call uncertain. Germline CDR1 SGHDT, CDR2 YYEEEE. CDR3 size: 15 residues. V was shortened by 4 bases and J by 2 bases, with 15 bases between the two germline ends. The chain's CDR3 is CASSPVERLNTEAFF. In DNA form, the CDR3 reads TGTGCCAGCAGCCCCGTAGAGCGTTTAAACACTGAAGCTTTCTTT.

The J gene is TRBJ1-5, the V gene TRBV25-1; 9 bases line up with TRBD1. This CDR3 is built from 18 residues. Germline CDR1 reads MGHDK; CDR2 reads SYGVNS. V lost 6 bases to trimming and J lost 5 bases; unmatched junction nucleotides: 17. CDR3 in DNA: TGTGCCAGCAGCGATACCTCGAATCGACAGGGGGTTTATCAGCCCCAGCATTTT. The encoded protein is CASSDTSNRQGVYQPQHF.

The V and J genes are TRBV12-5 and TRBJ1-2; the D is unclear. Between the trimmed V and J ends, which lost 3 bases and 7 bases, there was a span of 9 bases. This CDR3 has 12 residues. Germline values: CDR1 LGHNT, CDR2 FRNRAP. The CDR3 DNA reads TGTGCTAGTGGTTTTCCTCGGGGTGGCTACACCTTC. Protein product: CASGFPRGGYTF.

CDR3 sequence: CASSFSGGVNNEQFF. The CDR3 nucleotides read TGTGCCAGCAGTTTTAGCGGGGGGGTCAACAATGAGCAGTTCTTC. The V call is TRBV6-1, the J call TRBJ2-1; 11 bases align to TRBD2. V trimming: 5 bases; J trimming: 5 bases; junction bases outside the gene matches: 5. Germline CDR1 is MNHNS and CDR2 is SASEGT. CDR3 length: 15 amino acids.

CDR3 region: CASSYPGRYGYTF. Written as DNA, the CDR3 is TGTGCCAGCAGTTACCCAGGGAGGTATGGCTACACCTTC. The chain joins TRBV6-6 to TRBJ1-2, with D tentatively TRBD1 (5 bases). V gave up 2 bases and J gave up 5 bases, with 9 bases separating them. The CDR3 is 13 amino acids. The V gene's germline CDR1 is MNHNY and CDR2 SVGAGI (reference sequence).

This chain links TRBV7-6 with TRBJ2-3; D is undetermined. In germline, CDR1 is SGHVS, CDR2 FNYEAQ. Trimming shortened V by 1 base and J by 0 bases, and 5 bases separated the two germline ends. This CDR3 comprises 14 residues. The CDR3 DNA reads TGTGCCAGCAGCTTAGGGCTTAGCACAGATACGCAGTATTTT. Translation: CASSLGLSTDTQYF. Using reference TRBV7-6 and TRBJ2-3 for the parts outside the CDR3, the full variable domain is GAGVSQSPRYKVTKRGQDVALRCDPISGHVSLYWYRQALGQGPEFLTYFNYEAQQDKSGLPNDRFSAERPEGSISTLTIQRTEQRDSAMYRCASSLGLSTDTQYFGPGTRLTVL.

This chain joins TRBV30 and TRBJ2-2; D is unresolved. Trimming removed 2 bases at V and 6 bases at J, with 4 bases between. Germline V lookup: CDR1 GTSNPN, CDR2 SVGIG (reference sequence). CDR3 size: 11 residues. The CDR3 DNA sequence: TGTGCCTGGAGTCGGGCCGGGGAGCTGTTTTTT. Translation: CAWSRAGELFF.

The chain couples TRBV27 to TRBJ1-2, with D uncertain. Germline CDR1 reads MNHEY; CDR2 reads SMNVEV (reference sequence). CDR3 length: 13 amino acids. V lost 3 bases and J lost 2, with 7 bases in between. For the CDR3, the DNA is TGTGCCAGCAGTTTCAGCGTGAACTATGGCTACACCTTC. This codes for CASSFSVNYGYTF.

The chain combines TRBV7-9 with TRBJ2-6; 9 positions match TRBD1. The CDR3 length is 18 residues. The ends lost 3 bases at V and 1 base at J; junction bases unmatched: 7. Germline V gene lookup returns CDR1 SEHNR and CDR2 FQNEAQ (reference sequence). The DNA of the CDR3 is TGTGCCAGCAGCTTCCGGACAGGGGAAGTGTCTGGGGCCAACGTCCTGACTTTC. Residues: CASSFRTGEVSGANVLTF.

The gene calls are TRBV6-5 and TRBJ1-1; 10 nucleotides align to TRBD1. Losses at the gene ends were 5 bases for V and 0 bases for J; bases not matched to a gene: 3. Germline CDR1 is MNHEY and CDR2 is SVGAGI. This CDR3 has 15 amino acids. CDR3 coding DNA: TGTGCCAGCAGTCGGACAGGGGGGATGAACACTGAAGCTTTCTTT. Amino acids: CASSRTGGMNTEAFF.

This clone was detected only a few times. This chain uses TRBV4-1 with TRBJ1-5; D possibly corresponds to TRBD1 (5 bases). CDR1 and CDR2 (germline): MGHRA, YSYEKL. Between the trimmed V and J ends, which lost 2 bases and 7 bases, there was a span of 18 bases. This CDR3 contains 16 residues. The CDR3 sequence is CASSQSEGAGYQPQHF. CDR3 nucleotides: TGCGCCAGCAGCCAATCGGAAGGGGCAGGCTACCAGCCCCAGCATTTT.

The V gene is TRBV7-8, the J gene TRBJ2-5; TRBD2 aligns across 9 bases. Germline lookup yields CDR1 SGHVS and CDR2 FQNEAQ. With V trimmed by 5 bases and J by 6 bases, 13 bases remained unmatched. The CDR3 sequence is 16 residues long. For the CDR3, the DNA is TGTGCCAGCAGCCCGATCACCGGGACTAGCATTAAGACCCAGTACTTC. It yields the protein CASSPITGTSIKTQYF.

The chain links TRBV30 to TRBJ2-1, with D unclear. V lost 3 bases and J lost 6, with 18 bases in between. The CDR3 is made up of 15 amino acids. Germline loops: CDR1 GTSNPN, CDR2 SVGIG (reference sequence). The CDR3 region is CAWSTGSFPSNEQFF. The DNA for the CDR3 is TGTGCCTGGAGCACCGGGTCCTTCCCCAGCAATGAGCAGTTCTTC.

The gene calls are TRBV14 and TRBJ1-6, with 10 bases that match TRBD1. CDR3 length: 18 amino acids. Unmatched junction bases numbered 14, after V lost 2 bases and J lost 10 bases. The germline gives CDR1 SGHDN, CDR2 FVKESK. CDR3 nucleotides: TGTGCCAGCAGCCAAAATGTCGGACAGGGGGTCTCGGAGTCACCCCTCCACTTT. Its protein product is CASSQNVGQGVSESPLHF.

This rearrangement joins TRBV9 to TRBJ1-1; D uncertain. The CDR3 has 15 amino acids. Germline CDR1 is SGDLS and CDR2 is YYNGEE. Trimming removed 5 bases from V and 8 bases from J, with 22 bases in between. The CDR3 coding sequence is TGTGCCAGCAGTCCATGGGAGGTCGATCTGGAAGAAGCTTTCTTT. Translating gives CASSPWEVDLEEAFF.

For the CDR3, the DNA is TGTGCCAGCTCACCCGGGACTAGCGGAGACTACCAAGAGACCCAGTACTTC. Translation: CASSPGTSGDYQETQYF. The J gene is TRBJ2-5, the V gene TRBV18; 11 bases are shared with TRBD2. Germline assignment: CDR1 KGHSH and CDR2 LQKENI. The CDR3 contains 17 residues. V shed 3 bases and J 0 bases; nucleotides not matched to a gene: 6.

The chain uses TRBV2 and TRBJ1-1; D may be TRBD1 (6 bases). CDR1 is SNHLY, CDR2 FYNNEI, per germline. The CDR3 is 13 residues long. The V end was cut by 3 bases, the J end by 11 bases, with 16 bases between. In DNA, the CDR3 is TGTGCCAGCAGTGATTATGGACAGAGGGGGGCTTTCTTT. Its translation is CASSDYGQRGAFF.

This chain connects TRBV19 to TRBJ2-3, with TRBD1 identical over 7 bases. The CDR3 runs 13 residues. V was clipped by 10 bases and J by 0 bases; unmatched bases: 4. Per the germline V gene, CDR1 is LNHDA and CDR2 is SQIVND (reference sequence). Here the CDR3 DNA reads TGTGCCACCAGGGGGATAAGCACAGATACGCAGTATTTT. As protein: CATRGISTDTQYF.

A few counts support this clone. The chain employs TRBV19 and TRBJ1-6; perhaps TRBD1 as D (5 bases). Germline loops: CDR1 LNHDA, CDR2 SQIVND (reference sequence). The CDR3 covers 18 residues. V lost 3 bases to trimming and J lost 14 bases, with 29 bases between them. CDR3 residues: CASSIGWRGKSPLQALHF. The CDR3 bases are TGTGCCAGTAGTATTGGGTGGAGGGGAAAATCACCCCTCCAGGCCCTCCACTTT.

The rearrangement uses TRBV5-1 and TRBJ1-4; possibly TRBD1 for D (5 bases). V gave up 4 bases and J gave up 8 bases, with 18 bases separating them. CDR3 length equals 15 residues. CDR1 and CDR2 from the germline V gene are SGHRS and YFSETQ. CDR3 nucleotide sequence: TGCGCCAGCAGCCCGTTCCAAACAGGCGAGGAAAAACTGTTTTTT. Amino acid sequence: CASSPFQTGEEKLFF.

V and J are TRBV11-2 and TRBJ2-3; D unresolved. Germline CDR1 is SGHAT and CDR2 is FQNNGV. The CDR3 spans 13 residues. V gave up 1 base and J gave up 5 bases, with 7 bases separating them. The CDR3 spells CASSLAGLDTQYF. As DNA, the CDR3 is TGTGCCAGCAGCTTAGCGGGTTTAGATACGCAGTATTTT.

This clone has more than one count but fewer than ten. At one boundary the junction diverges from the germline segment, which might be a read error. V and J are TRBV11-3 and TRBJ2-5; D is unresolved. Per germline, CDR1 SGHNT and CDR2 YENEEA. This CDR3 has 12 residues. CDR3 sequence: CASSLESGTQYF. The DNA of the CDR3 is TGTGCCAGCAGCCTAGAGTCGGGGACCCAGTACTTC.